This record covers a single T cell receptor (beta chain). These data originate in a study of blood T cell repertoires in COVID-19. On the study more broadly: The United States, Italy and Spain provided the acute and convalescent COVID-19 samples.

CDR1 is LGHDT and CDR2 is YNNKEL in the germline V gene (reference sequence). V gave up 1 base and J gave up 8 bases, with 11 bases separating them. The CDR3 spans 14 residues. Study processing details: Nucleated cell number was recorded as an estimate derived from reference gene primer amplification. Some clones are missing from TCRdb's copy, which holds only in-frame ones; the method was immunoSEQ multiplex PCR. For V, J and clone size, that table is used; D and trimming come from the DNA. This sample has approximately 93,000 clones, with over 70% found just once. The rearrangement uses TRBV3-1 (or the pseudogene TRBV3-2) and TRBJ1-4, with a possible D match to TRBD1 (5 bases). This TCR was sampled from an elderly woman with acute or convalescent COVID-19. What was sequenced was peripheral blood. The CDR3 coding sequence is TGTGCCAGCAGCCAAGGGGGGGTAGGGGAAAAACTGTTTTTT. It yields the protein CASSQGGVGEKLFF.